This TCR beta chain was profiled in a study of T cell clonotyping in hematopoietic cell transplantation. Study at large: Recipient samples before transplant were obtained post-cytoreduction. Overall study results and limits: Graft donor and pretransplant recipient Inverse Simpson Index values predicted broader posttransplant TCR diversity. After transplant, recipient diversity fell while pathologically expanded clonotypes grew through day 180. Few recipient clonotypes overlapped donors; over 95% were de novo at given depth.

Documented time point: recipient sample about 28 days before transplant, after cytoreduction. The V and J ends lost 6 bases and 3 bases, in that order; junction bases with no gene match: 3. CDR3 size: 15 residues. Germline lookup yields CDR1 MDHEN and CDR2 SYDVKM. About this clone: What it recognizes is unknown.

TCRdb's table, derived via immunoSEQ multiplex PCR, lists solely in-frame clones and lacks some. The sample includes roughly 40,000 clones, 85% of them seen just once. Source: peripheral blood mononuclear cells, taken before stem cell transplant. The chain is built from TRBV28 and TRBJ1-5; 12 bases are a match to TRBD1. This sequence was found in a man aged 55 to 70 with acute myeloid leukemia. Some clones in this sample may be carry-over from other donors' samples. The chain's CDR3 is CASSRDRGPNQPQHF. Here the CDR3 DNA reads TGTGCCAGCAGCCGGGACAGGGGGCCCAATCAGCCCCAGCATTTT.